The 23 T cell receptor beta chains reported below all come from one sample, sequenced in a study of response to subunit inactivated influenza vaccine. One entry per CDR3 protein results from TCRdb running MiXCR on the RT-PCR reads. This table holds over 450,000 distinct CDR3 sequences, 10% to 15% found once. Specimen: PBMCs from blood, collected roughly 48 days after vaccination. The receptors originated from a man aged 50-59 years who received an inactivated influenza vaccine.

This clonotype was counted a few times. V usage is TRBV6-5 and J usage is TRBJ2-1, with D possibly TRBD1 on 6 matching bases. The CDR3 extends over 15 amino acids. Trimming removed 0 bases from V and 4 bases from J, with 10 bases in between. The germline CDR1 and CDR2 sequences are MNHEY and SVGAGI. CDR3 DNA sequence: TGTGCCAGCAGTTACTCGAAACAGGGTTACAATGAGCAGTTCTTC. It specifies CASSYSKQGYNEQFF.

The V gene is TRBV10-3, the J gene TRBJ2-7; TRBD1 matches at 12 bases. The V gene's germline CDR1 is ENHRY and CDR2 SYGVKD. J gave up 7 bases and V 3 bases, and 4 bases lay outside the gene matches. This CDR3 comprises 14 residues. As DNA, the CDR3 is TGTGCCATCAGTGACGGGACAGGGGGCGCGGAGCAGTACTTC. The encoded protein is CAISDGTGGAEQYF.

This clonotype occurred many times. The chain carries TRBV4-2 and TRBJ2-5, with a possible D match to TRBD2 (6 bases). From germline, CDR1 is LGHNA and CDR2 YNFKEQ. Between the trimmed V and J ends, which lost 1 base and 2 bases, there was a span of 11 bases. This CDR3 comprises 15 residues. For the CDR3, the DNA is TGTGCCAGCAGCCAAGCAGGGCGGGAACAAGAGACCCAGTACTTC. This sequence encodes CASSQAGREQETQYF.

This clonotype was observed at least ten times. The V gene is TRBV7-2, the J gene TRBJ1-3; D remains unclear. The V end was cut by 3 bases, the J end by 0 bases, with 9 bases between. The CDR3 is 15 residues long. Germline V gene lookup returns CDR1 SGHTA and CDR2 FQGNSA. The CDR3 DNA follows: TGTGCCAGCAGCTTCGGGAGGACCTCTGGAAACACCATATATTTT. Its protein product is CASSFGRTSGNTIYF.

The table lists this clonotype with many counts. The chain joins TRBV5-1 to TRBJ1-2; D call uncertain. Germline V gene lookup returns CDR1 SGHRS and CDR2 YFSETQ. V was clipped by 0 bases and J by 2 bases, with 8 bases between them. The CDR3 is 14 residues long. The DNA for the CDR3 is TGCGCCAGCAGCTTGGACAGTCGAAACTATGGCTACACCTTC. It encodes CASSLDSRNYGYTF.

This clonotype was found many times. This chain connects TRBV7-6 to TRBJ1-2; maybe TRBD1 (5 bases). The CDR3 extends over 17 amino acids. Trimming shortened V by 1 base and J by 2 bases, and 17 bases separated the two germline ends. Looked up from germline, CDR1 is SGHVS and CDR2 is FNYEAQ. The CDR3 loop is CASSLGGRRSPNYGYTF. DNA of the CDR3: TGTGCCAGCAGCTTAGGGGGGAGAAGGTCCCCCAACTATGGCTACACCTTC. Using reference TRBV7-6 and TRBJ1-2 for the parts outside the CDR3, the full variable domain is GAGVSQSPRYKVTKRGQDVALRCDPISGHVSLYWYRQALGQGPEFLTYFNYEAQQDKSGLPNDRFSAERPEGSISTLTIQRTEQRDSAMYRCASSLGGRRSPNYGYTFGSGTRLTVV.

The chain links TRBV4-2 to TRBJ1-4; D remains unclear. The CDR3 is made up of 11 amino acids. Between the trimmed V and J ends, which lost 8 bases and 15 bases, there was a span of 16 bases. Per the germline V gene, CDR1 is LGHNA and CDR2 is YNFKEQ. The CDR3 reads CASGFGPRVFF. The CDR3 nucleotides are TGTGCCAGCGGATTTGGCCCAAGGGTGTTTTTT.

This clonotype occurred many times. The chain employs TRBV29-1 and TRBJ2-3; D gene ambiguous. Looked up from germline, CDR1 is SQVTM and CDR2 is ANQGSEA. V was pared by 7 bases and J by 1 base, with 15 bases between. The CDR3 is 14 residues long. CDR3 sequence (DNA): TGCAGCGCTTTCCCAGCAGACGGCACAGATACGCAGTATTTT. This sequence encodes CSAFPADGTDTQYF.

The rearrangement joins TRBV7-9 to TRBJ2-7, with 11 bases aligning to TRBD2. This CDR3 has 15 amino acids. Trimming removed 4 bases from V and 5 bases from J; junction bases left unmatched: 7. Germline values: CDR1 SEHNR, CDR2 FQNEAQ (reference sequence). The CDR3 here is CASSSTSGEFHEQYF. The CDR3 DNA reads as TGTGCCAGCAGCTCGACTAGCGGGGAGTTCCACGAGCAGTACTTC.

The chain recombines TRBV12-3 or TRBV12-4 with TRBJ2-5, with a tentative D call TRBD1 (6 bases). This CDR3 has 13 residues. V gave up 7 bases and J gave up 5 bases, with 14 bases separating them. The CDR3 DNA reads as TGTGCCAGCACAAACAGGGTTGGTGAGACCCAGTACTTC. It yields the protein CASTNRVGETQYF.

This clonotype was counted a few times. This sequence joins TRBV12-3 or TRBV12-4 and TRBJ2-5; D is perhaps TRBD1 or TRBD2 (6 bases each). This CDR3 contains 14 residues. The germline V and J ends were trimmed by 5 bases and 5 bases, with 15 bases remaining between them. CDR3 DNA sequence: TGTGCCAGCAGTGGGGGGCGGACATGGGAGACCCAGTACTTC. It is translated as CASSGGRTWETQYF.

The CDR3 protein is CAWGDGGAGELFF. In DNA form, the CDR3 reads TGTGCCTGGGGGGACGGAGGGGCCGGGGAGCTGTTTTTT. V usage is TRBV30 and J usage is TRBJ2-2; weak D call: TRBD2 (6 bases). This CDR3 has 13 amino acids. Trimming left V 5 bases short and J 6 bases short, with 13 bases between. Germline CDR1 is GTSNPN and CDR2 is SVGIG (reference sequence).

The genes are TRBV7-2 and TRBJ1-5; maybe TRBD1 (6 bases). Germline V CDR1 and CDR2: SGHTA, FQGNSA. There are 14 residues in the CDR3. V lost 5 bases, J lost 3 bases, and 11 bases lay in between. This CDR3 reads CASSQGQFNQPQHF. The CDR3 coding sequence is TGTGCCAGCAGCCAGGGGCAGTTCAATCAGCCCCAGCATTTT. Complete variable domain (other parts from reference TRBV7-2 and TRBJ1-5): GAGVSQSPSNKVTEKGKDVELRCDPISGHTALYWYRQSLGQGLEFLIYFQGNSAPDKSGLPSDRFSAERTGGSVSTLTIQRTQQEDSAVYLCASSQGQFNQPQHFGDGTRLSIL.

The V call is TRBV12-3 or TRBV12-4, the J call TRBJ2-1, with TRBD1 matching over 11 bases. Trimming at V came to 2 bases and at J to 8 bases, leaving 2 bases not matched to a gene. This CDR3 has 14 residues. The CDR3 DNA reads TGTGCCAGCAGTTTAAGGACAGGGGGCGATGAGCAGTTCTTC. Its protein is CASSLRTGGDEQFF.

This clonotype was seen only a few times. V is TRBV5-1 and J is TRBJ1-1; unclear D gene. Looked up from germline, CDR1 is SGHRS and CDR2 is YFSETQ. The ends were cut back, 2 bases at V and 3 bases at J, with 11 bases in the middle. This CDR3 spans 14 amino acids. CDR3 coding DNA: TGCGCCAGCAGCTTTTCCCCCGAAGACACTGAAGCTTTCTTT. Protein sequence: CASSFSPEDTEAFF.

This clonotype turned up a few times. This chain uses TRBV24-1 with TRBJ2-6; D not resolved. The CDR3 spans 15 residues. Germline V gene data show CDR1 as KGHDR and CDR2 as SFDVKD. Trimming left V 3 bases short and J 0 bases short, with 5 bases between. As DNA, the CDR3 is TGTGCCACCAGTGATCCAGCCTCTGGGGCCAACGTCCTGACTTTC. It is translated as CATSDPASGANVLTF.

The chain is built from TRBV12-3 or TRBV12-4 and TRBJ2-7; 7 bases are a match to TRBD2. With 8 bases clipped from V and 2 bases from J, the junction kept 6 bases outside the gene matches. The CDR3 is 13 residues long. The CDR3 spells CASATSATYEQYF. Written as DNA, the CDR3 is TGTGCCAGCGCCACTAGCGCCACCTACGAGCAGTACTTC.

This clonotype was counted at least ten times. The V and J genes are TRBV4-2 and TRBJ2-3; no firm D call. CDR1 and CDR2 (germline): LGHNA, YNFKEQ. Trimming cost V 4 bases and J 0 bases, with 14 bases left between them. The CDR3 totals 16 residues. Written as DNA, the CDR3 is TGTGCCAGCAGCCCACGGACGGCTCTTAGCACAGATACGCAGTATTTT. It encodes CASSPRTALSTDTQYF.

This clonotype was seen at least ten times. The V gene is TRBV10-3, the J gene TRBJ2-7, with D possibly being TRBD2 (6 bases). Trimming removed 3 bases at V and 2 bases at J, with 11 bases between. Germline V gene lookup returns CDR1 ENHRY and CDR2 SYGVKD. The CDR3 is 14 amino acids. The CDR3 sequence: CAISDGSGAYEQYF. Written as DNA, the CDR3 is TGTGCCATCAGTGATGGTAGCGGAGCCTACGAGCAGTACTTC.

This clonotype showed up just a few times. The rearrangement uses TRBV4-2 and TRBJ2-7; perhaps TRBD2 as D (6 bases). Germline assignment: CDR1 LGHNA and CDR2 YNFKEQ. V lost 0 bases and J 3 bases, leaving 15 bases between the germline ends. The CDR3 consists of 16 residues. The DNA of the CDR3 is TGTGCCAGCAGCCAAGAAGGCGGGGTCGGAGGCTACGAGCAGTACTTC. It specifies CASSQEGGVGGYEQYF.

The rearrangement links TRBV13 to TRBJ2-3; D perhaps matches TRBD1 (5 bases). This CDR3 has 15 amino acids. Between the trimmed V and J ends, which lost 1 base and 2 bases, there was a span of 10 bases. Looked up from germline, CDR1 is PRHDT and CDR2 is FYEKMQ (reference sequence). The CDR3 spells CASSLEAQATDTQYF. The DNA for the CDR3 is TGTGCCAGCAGCTTAGAGGCACAGGCCACAGATACGCAGTATTTT.

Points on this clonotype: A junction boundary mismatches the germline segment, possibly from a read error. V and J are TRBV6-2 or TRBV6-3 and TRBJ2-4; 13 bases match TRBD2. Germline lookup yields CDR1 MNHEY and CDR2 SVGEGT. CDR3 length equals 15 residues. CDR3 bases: TGTGCCAGCAGTAAACTAGCGGGGGGGCCAAACATTCAGTACTTT. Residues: CASSKLAGGPNIQYF.

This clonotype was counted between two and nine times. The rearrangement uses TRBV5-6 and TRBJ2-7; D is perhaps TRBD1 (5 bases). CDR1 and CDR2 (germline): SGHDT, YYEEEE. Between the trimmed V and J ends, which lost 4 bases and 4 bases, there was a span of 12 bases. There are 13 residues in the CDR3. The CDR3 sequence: CASSMGQTYEQYF. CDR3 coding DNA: TGTGCCAGCAGCATGGGGCAGACATACGAGCAGTACTTC.